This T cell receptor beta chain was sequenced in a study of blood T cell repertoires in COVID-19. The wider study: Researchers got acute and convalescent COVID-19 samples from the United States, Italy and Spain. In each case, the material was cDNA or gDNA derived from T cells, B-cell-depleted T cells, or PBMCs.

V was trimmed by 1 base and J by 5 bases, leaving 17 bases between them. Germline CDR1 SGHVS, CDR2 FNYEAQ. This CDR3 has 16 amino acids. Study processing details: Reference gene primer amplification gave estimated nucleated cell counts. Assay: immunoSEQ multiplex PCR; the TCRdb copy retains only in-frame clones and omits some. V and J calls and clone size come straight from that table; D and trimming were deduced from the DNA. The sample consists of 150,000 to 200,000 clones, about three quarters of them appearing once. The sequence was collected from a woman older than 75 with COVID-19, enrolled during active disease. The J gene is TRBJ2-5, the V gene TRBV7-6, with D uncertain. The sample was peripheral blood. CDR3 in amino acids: CASSLGQARRGETQYF. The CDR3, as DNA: TGTGCCAGCAGCTTAGGGCAGGCGAGACGTGGGGAGACCCAGTACTTC.